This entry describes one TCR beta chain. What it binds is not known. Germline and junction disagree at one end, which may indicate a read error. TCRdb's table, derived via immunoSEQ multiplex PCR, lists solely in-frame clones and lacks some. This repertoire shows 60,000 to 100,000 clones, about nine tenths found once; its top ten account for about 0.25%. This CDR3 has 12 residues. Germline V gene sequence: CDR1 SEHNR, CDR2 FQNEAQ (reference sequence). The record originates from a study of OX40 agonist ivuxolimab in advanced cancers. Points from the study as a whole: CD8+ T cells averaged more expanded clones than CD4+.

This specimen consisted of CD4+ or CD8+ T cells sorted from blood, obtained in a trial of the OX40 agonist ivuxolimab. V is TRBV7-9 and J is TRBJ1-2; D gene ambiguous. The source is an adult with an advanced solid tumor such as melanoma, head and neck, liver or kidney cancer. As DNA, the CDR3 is TGTGCCAGCAGCCTAGCGGTATATGGCTACACCTTC. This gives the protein CASSLAVYGYTF.